The next 29 T cell receptor beta chains were all read from a single sample in a study of PD-1 and CTLA-4 blockade in melanoma. Method: immunoSEQ multiplex PCR; TCRdb's copy keeps in-frame clones and lacks some. The top ten hold less than 15% of the sample, which has about 16,000 clones, about two thirds seen once. The sequencing used CD8+ T cells from peripheral blood, collected from a patient given anti-PD-1 treatment. The source is a human donor with melanoma.

This clone showed up just a few times. The rearrangement uses TRBV6-5 and TRBJ2-6; D not resolved. The germline CDR1 and CDR2 sequences are MNHEY and SVGAGI. V lost 2 bases and J lost 2, with 7 bases in between. The CDR3 extends over 15 amino acids. The CDR3 DNA reads as TGTGCCAGCAGTTACGGAGCTCCTGGGGCCAACGTCCTGACTTTC. It encodes CASSYGAPGANVLTF.

The chain recombines TRBV7-9 with TRBJ2-3, with D uncertain. Per germline, CDR1 SEHNR and CDR2 FQNEAQ (reference sequence). V lost 4 bases to trimming and J lost 6 bases, with 8 bases between them. The CDR3 contains 12 residues. The CDR3 is CASSSRLDTQYF. The DNA of the CDR3 is TGTGCCAGCAGCTCCCGATTGGATACGCAGTATTTT.

In this sample, this clone turned up once. V and J are TRBV12-5 and TRBJ2-4; the match to TRBD2 covers 7 bases. Germline V gives CDR1 LGHNT, CDR2 FRNRAP. V trimming: 2 bases; J trimming: 8 bases; junction bases outside the gene matches: 6. This CDR3 comprises 14 residues. This CDR3 is CASGLSGINDIQYF. CDR3 DNA sequence: TGTGCTAGTGGTTTGAGCGGGATAAACGACATTCAGTACTTC.

This chain connects TRBV30 to TRBJ2-5, with D perhaps matching TRBD1 (6 bases). Germline CDR1 GTSNPN, CDR2 SVGIG (reference sequence). This CDR3 contains 11 residues. The V end lost 3 bases, the J end lost 5 bases, and 7 bases lay between the germline ends. Here the CDR3 DNA reads TGTGCCTGGAGCCAGGGGGAGACCCAGTACTTC. It yields the protein CAWSQGETQYF. Full variable domain (rest looked up from reference TRBV30 and TRBJ2-5): SQTIHQWPATLVQPVGSPLSLECTVEGTSNPNLYWYRQAAGRGLQLLFYSVGIGQISSEVPQNLSASRPQDRQFILSSKKLLLSDSGFYLCAWSQGETQYFGPGTRLLVL.

This clone counts as medium-sized. This chain connects TRBV27 to TRBJ1-1; D unresolved. The CDR3 extends over 12 amino acids. Germline V gene lookup returns CDR1 MNHEY and CDR2 SMNVEV (reference sequence). V gave up 2 bases and J gave up 12 bases, with 13 bases separating them. CDR3 sequence reads: CASSLGGRVTFF. DNA of the CDR3: TGTGCCAGCAGTTTAGGCGGGAGGGTGACTTTCTTT.

This clone was counted only a few times. This chain links TRBV29-1 with TRBJ1-2, with TRBD1 identical over 9 bases. The CDR3 is 16 amino acids. V trimming: 3 bases; J trimming: 1 base; junction bases outside the gene matches: 9. Germline V gene sequence: CDR1 SQVTM, CDR2 ANQGSEA. The DNA of the CDR3 is TGCAGCGTTGAGGGAGGACAGGGGCGGGTTAACTATGGCTACACCTTC. It yields the protein CSVEGGQGRVNYGYTF.

The chain carries TRBV5-6 and TRBJ2-2, with unresolved D. V lost 0 bases, J lost 8 bases, and 5 bases lay in between. CDR1 and CDR2 (germline): SGHDT, YYEEEE. CDR3 length equals 12 residues. This CDR3 reads CASSLAWGELFF. CDR3 nucleotides: TGTGCCAGCAGCTTGGCCTGGGGGGAGCTGTTTTTT. The entire variable domain, with the rest obtained from reference TRBV5-6 and TRBJ2-2, is as follows: DAGVTQSPTHLIKTRGQQVTLRCSPKSGHDTVSWYQQALGQGPQFIFQYYEEEERQRGNFPDRFSGHQFPNYSSELNVNALLLGDSALYLCASSLAWGELFFGEGSRLTVL.

The gene calls are TRBV27 and TRBJ1-5; a possible D gene is TRBD1 (5 bases). Germline assignment: CDR1 MNHEY and CDR2 SMNVEV (reference sequence). The CDR3 runs 13 residues. The V gene lost 5 bases and the J gene lost 9 bases, with 14 bases spanning the gap. This chain's CDR3 is CASSVGTVGPQHF. Written as DNA, the CDR3 is TGTGCCAGCAGTGTAGGGACCGTAGGGCCCCAGCATTTT.

This sequence joins TRBV3-1 (or the pseudogene TRBV3-2) and TRBJ2-7, with 10 bases identical to TRBD2. V was pared by 5 bases and J by 0 bases, with 4 bases of the junction left unmatched. The CDR3 is made up of 15 amino acids. Germline lookup yields CDR1 LGHDT and CDR2 YNNKEL (reference sequence). The chain's CDR3 is CASSVGLAASYEQYF. The CDR3 DNA sequence: TGTGCCAGCAGCGTCGGACTAGCGGCCTCCTACGAGCAGTACTTC.

The table lists this clone with a few counts. The gene calls are TRBV5-6 and TRBJ2-7, with 10 positions matching TRBD2. The V gene end was trimmed by 3 bases and the J gene end by 3 bases; junction bases not matched to a gene: 6. This CDR3 spans 15 amino acids. Germline CDR1 reads SGHDT; CDR2 reads YYEEEE. Written as DNA, the CDR3 is TGTGCCAGCAGCTCCCTAGCGGGGGCTTACTACGAGCAGTACTTC. It translates to CASSSLAGAYYEQYF. The entire variable domain, with the rest obtained from reference TRBV5-6 and TRBJ2-7, is as follows: DAGVTQSPTHLIKTRGQQVTLRCSPKSGHDTVSWYQQALGQGPQFIFQYYEEEERQRGNFPDRFSGHQFPNYSSELNVNALLLGDSALYLCASSSLAGAYYEQYFGPGTRLTVT.

The V call is TRBV7-9, the J call TRBJ2-1, with unresolved D. CDR1 and CDR2 from the germline V gene are SEHNR and FQNEAQ (reference sequence). This CDR3 spans 12 amino acids. Trimming took 2 bases from V and 10 from J, leaving 9 bases between them. The CDR3 DNA sequence: TGTGCCAGCAGCTTAAAAGTTTCGGAGCAGTTCTTC. This gives the protein CASSLKVSEQFF.

This clone was seen more than once but under ten times. This chain uses TRBV4-1 with TRBJ2-1, with D unresolved. Germline CDR1 and CDR2: MGHRA and YSYEKL. The CDR3 contains 15 residues. Trimming shortened V by 2 bases and J by 2 bases, and 10 bases separated the two germline ends. The CDR3 nucleotides read TGCGCCAGCAGCCAACTACTTTCCCCCTACAATGAGCAGTTCTTC. It translates to CASSQLLSPYNEQFF.

The chain links TRBV19 to TRBJ2-3; D remains unclear. The V gene lost 4 bases and the J gene lost 3 bases, with 5 bases spanning the gap. This CDR3 contains 12 residues. CDR1 and CDR2 (germline): LNHDA, SQIVND (reference sequence). Written as DNA, the CDR3 is TGTGCCAGTAGTAGGTCAACAGATACGCAGTATTTT. It encodes CASSRSTDTQYF. Based on the CDR3 plus reference TRBV19 and TRBJ2-3, the full variable domain is DGGITQSPKYLFRKEGQNVTLSCEQNLNHDAMYWYRQDPGQGLRLIYYSQIVNDFQKGDIAEGYSVSREKKESFPLTVTSAQKNPTAFYLCASSRSTDTQYFGPGTRLTVL.

The genes are TRBV11-1 and TRBJ2-2; perhaps TRBD2 as D (6 bases). In germline, CDR1 is SGHAT, CDR2 FQDESV (reference sequence). With 6 bases removed from V and 5 bases from J, the gap between germline ends came to 19 bases. CDR3 length: 16 residues. CDR3 sequence: CASSLFGSRRTGELFF. CDR3 bases: TGTGCCAGCAGTTTGTTCGGGAGCCGAAGAACCGGGGAGCTGTTTTTT.

This clone occurred once. The rearrangement uses TRBV19 and TRBJ2-5; D is possibly TRBD2 (6 bases). Per the germline V gene, CDR1 is LNHDA and CDR2 is SQIVND (reference sequence). Trimming pared 3 bases from V and 1 base from J, leaving 12 bases between. The CDR3 has 15 amino acids. The CDR3 loop is CASSIGAGLQETQYF. The CDR3 DNA reads TGTGCCAGTAGTATTGGGGCGGGACTCCAAGAGACCCAGTACTTC.

V and J are TRBV15 and TRBJ1-2; 9 bases are shared with TRBD1. Trimming at V came to 5 bases and at J to 3 bases, leaving 4 bases not matched to a gene. The CDR3 covers 14 residues. Germline V gene data show CDR1 as LNHNV and CDR2 as YYDKDF (reference sequence). The CDR3 here is CATSWDRDDYGYTF. Written as DNA, the CDR3 is TGTGCCACCAGCTGGGACAGGGATGACTATGGCTACACCTTC.

The J gene is TRBJ1-1, the V gene TRBV10-1; 8 nucleotides match TRBD1. The CDR3 sequence is 15 residues long. Per germline, CDR1 WNHNN and CDR2 SYGVQD (reference sequence). After removal of 6 bases from V and 3 bases from J, the junction contained 9 bases not matched to a gene. CDR3: CASSPKQGADTEAFF. The CDR3 nucleotides read TGCGCCAGCAGCCCAAAGCAGGGGGCGGACACTGAAGCTTTCTTT.

This clone was found a few times. V gene TRBV6-5 combines with J gene TRBJ1-1, with 7 bases lining up with TRBD1. V gave up 5 bases and J gave up 5 bases; unmatched junction bases: 8. The CDR3 totals 14 residues. Germline V lookup: CDR1 MNHEY, CDR2 SVGAGI. Here the CDR3 reads CASSKTTGLTEAFF. The CDR3 DNA follows: TGTGCCAGCAGTAAGACGACAGGGTTGACTGAAGCTTTCTTT.

A few counts support this clone. This chain links TRBV4-1 with TRBJ1-5, with D perhaps matching TRBD1 (5 bases). V was pared by 5 bases and J by 1 base, with 9 bases between. The CDR3 consists of 14 residues. CDR1 and CDR2 (germline): MGHRA, YSYEKL. The CDR3 sequence is CASSIWGSNQPQHF. The CDR3 region has the DNA TGCGCCAGCAGCATCTGGGGCAGCAATCAGCCCCAGCATTTT.

V usage is TRBV13 and J usage is TRBJ2-7; D is unresolved. V gave up 4 bases and J gave up 0 bases, with 4 bases separating them. Germline V lookup: CDR1 PRHDT, CDR2 FYEKMQ (reference sequence). This CDR3 spans 12 amino acids. In nucleotides, the CDR3 is TGTGCCAGCAGCTACCTCTCCTACGAGCAGTACTTC. The encoded protein is CASSYLSYEQYF.

V is TRBV7-9 and J is TRBJ1-1, with D maybe TRBD1 (5 bases). The germline V gene has CDR1 SEHNR and CDR2 FQNEAQ (reference sequence). V was trimmed by 8 bases and J by 6 bases, leaving 13 bases between them. This CDR3 has 12 residues. The CDR3 is CASGPGSAEAFF. Here the CDR3 DNA reads TGTGCCAGCGGCCCAGGGTCTGCTGAAGCTTTCTTT.

J is TRBJ2-7 and V is TRBV7-9; D perhaps matches TRBD1 (6 bases). This CDR3 has 13 amino acids. Germline-derived CDR1 and CDR2 are SEHNR and FQNEAQ (reference sequence). Trimming stripped 5 bases from V and 3 bases from J, with 11 bases between. CDR3 protein: CASSPDRSYEQYF. CDR3 bases: TGTGCCAGCAGCCCGGACAGAAGCTACGAGCAGTACTTC.

V gene TRBV27 combines with J gene TRBJ2-1, with D possibly matching TRBD2 (7 bases). The length of the CDR3 is 19 residues. V lost 5 bases and J 2 bases, leaving 25 bases between the germline ends. Germline CDR1 is MNHEY and CDR2 is SMNVEV (reference sequence). CDR3 amino acids: CASSVRQTGTTGPYNEQFF. The CDR3 DNA reads as TGTGCCAGCAGTGTCCGACAGACCGGGACTACAGGGCCCTACAATGAGCAGTTCTTC.

CDR3 amino acids: CASSVDTPRYNEQFF. CDR3 sequence (DNA): TGTGCCAGCAGCGTCGACACTCCCCGCTACAATGAGCAGTTCTTC. The chain recombines TRBV5-6 with TRBJ2-1; no clear D. V gave up 4 bases and J gave up 3 bases, with 14 bases separating them. CDR1 is SGHDT, CDR2 YYEEEE, per germline. This CDR3 is built from 15 residues.

The V call is TRBV5-4, the J call TRBJ1-1; TRBD1 agrees at 7 bases. This CDR3 contains 15 residues. V lost 4 bases and J lost 0; bases outside the gene matches: 6. In germline, CDR1 is SGHNT, CDR2 YYREEE (reference sequence). CDR3 residues: CASSGDSALNTEAFF. In DNA form, the CDR3 reads TGTGCCAGCAGCGGGGACAGCGCCCTGAACACTGAAGCTTTCTTT. The variable domain in full, completed from reference TRBV5-4 and TRBJ1-1, reads ETGVTQSPTHLIKTRGQQVTLRCSSQSGHNTVSWYQQALGQGPQFIFQYYREEENGRGNFPPRFSGLQFPNYSSELNVNALELDDSALYLCASSGDSALNTEAFFGQGTRLTVV.

This clone was observed a handful of times. This sequence joins TRBV19 and TRBJ1-2, with 9 bases fitting TRBD1. The CDR3 is 15 amino acids. V lost 5 bases, J lost 5 bases, and 9 bases stayed unmatched. CDR1 and CDR2 (germline): LNHDA, SQIVND (reference sequence). Written as DNA, the CDR3 is TGTGCCAGTAGTCCCGCGGGACAGGGTCGATATGGCTACACCTTC. It encodes CASSPAGQGRYGYTF.

The gene calls are TRBV15 and TRBJ1-2; D call uncertain. This CDR3 is built from 14 residues. Germline V gene data show CDR1 as LNHNV and CDR2 as YYDKDF (reference sequence). The ends were cut back, 0 bases at V and 6 bases at J, with 11 bases in the middle. CDR3 bases: TGTGCCACCAGCAGAGATTTCACAGATGATGGCTACACCTTC. It yields the protein CATSRDFTDDGYTF.

The genes are TRBV2 and TRBJ1-5; 8 bases map to TRBD1. The CDR3 spans 13 residues. Germline V CDR1 and CDR2: SNHLY, FYNNEI. V shed 6 bases and J 2 bases; nucleotides not matched to a gene: 0. Here the CDR3 DNA reads TGTGCCAGCAGGACAGGGGGCAATCAGCCCCAGCATTTT. It translates to CASRTGGNQPQHF.

This rearrangement joins TRBV19 to TRBJ1-6; D is ambiguous. Germline CDR1 and CDR2: LNHDA and SQIVND (reference sequence). The CDR3 length is 15 residues. The V end was cut by 4 bases, the J end by 0 bases, with 7 bases between. In DNA, the CDR3 is TGTGCCAGTAGTAAGGGAAGCTCCTATAATTCACCCCTCCACTTT. It yields the protein CASSKGSSYNSPLHF.